In this sample, the clone carrying this TCR beta chain turned up a few times. Its target is unknown. TCRdb processed the RT-PCR reads anew with MiXCR; each CDR3 protein has one entry. In the table there are fewer than 700,000 distinct CDR3 sequences, roughly 13% of which are singletons. These data belong to a study of response to subunit inactivated influenza vaccine. This CDR3 spans 13 amino acids. V dropped 5 bases and J dropped 10; count of bases not matched to a gene: 8. Overall study results and limits: That few new T cells are recruited by each seasonal influenza vaccination was the authors' suggestion.

The sequence derives from a man aged 45-65 years who received an inactivated influenza vaccine. The rearrangement links TRBV12-3 or TRBV12-4 to TRBJ1-5, with 7 bases matching TRBD1. The specimen comprised PBMCs from blood, sampled about 40 days after vaccination. CDR3 region: CASSPGQKQPQHF. The CDR3 coding sequence is TGTGCCAGCAGTCCGGGACAGAAGCAACCCCAGCATTTT.